This TCR beta chain came from a study of cytomegalovirus exposure and HLA in healthy donors. Overall study context: An earlier analysis identified approximately 110 million unique TCR beta sequences in about 200 million T cells.

The CDR3 extends over 13 amino acids. Trimming took 5 bases from V and 5 from J, leaving 12 bases between them. The germline gives CDR1 MNHEY, CDR2 SMNVEV (reference sequence). Notes on the study in general: V- and J-gene trimming in TCR beta was tied to a missense DCLRE1C variant by an analysis performed later.

Note on this clone: The antigen remains undetermined.

The donors comprised healthy bone marrow donors. Primers for the PCR totalled 60 Vbeta and 13 Jbeta. Source study methods: About 11 million of the 80 million or so unique TCR beta chains counted in a later analysis were shared. Measured with immunoSEQ multiplex PCR; TCRdb has only the in-frame clones, and not every one. The V and J calls and clone size were taken over from that table, and D and trimming were inferred from the DNA. The sample yields 170,000 or so clones, just under 85% seen once. The sequencing input was PBMCs. The chain uses TRBV27 and TRBJ2-5, with a tentative D call TRBD1 (6 bases). This TCR derives from a girl aged 5-17 years in good health and CMV-seropositive. The CDR3: CASSPVRGETQYF. The CDR3 DNA sequence: TGTGCCAGCAGTCCAGTGAGGGGGGAGACCCAGTACTTC.